This T cell receptor (beta chain) came from a study of PD-1 blockade in classical Hodgkin lymphoma. Study-wide context: Patients received nivolumab 3 mg/kg intravenously every 2 weeks. Findings and caveats of the study: CD4+ TCR diversity, unlike CD8+, climbed significantly by C4D1.

Germline V CDR1 and CDR2: WSHSY, SAAADI. The CDR3 spans 13 residues. Trimming left V 8 bases short and J 8 bases short, with 15 bases between. On this clone: Its antigen is not known.

Assay: immunoSEQ multiplex PCR; the TCRdb copy retains only in-frame clones and omits some. The table has 35,000 to 45,000 clones, about two thirds seen once; the top ten hold approximately 3%. Autologous stem cell transplantation was followed by relapse in every patient, and brentuximab vedotin exposure varied. This TCR was recovered from a human donor with classical Hodgkin lymphoma. The J gene is TRBJ1-4, the V gene TRBV10-2; the D gene is possibly TRBD1 (6 bases). Sequences were derived from peripheral blood mononuclear cells (PBMCs), sampled at baseline. CDR3 nucleotide sequence: TGCGCCAGCCGGCAGGGGCTTCAGGAAAAACTGTTTTTT. This codes for CASRQGLQEKLFF.